This T cell receptor (beta chain) was captured by sequencing in a study of CD8+ T cells in alopecia areata. Study-level points and caveats: Relative to mice, TCR sharing across patients was less clear, a difference possibly HLA-related.

Germline values: CDR1 LGHNA, CDR2 YNFKEQ. CDR3 length: 13 residues. Trimming pared 0 bases from V and 4 bases from J, leaving 6 bases between. A word on this clone: What it recognizes is unknown.

Alopecia areata patients gave lesional scalp punch biopsies and peripheral blood samples. Using a FACSAria, the CD4+ and CD8+ T cells were sorted from the PBMCs. As the sequencing template, cDNA was produced by extracting RNA and reverse transcribing it. Sequencing was performed with immunoSEQ multiplex PCR; in TCRdb, only in-frame clones are kept and a portion is missing. This table holds fewer than 200,000 clones, 50% to 60% found once. Specimen: CD4+ T cells sorted from blood, collected at week 0. The chain carries TRBV4-2 and TRBJ1-2, with D uncertain. This receptor was identified in a human donor with alopecia areata. The CDR3 coding sequence is TGTGCCAGCAGCCAAGATGAGACCTATGGCTACACCTTC. It specifies CASSQDETYGYTF.